Listed below are T cell receptor beta chains from one sample, sequenced in a study of cytomegalovirus exposure and HLA in healthy donors. Sequencing was performed with immunoSEQ multiplex PCR; in TCRdb, only in-frame clones are kept and a portion is missing. The data show about 360,000 clones, roughly 89% seen once. Material for sequencing was PBMCs. Source of these receptors: a woman younger than 35 in good health and CMV-seronegative. Both conserved end residues are part of each CDR3. The order of the fields is D gene, clone size, V gene, J gene, CDR3 protein, CDR3 DNA. The D gene is left open where the match is weak. Some rows mark clone size as missing; the rest say once, few, many or name a class of expanded clone.

d_gene: NA; abundance: NA; v_gene: TRBV19; j_gene: TRBJ2-7; CDR3aa: CASSKRTGTEQYF; CDR3nt: TGTGCCAGTAGCAAACGAACAGGGACCGAGCAGTACTTC
d_gene: TRBD1; abundance: NA; v_gene: TRBV2; j_gene: TRBJ1-3; CDR3aa: CASSDDRELSGNTIYF; CDR3nt: TGTGCCAGCAGTGATGACAGGGAGCTCTCTGGAAACACCATATATTTT
d_gene: TRBD1; abundance: NA; v_gene: TRBV27; j_gene: TRBJ1-1; CDR3aa: CASSLSKGGGTEAFF; CDR3nt: TGTGCCAGCAGTTTATCGAAAGGGGGCGGAACTGAAGCTTTCTTT
d_gene: TRBD2; abundance: NA; v_gene: TRBV5-8; j_gene: TRBJ2-5; CDR3aa: CASSTRLARLQETQYF; CDR3nt: TGTGCCAGCAGCACCCGACTAGCCCGGCTCCAAGAGACCCAGTACTTC
d_gene: NA; abundance: NA; v_gene: TRBV16; j_gene: TRBJ2-2; CDR3aa: CASRAGPLGTGELFF; CDR3nt: TGTGCCAGCCGCGCGGGGCCTCTGGGCACCGGGGAGCTGTTTTTT
d_gene: NA; abundance: NA; v_gene: TRBV7-9; j_gene: TRBJ1-4; CDR3aa: CASSLEASPTEKLFF; CDR3nt: TGTGCCAGCAGCCTGGAGGCAAGTCCTACCGAAAAACTGTTTTTT
d_gene: TRBD2; abundance: NA; v_gene: TRBV7-9; j_gene: TRBJ2-1; CDR3aa: CASRPTSGNPWSYNEQFF; CDR3nt: TGTGCCAGCAGGCCGACTAGCGGGAATCCATGGTCCTACAATGAGCAGTTCTTC
d_gene: NA; abundance: NA; v_gene: TRBV28; j_gene: TRBJ1-2; CDR3aa: CASSLGGGLHLYGYTF; CDR3nt: TGTGCCAGCAGTTTAGGGGGGGGACTACATCTCTATGGCTACACCTTC
d_gene: NA; abundance: NA; v_gene: TRBV6-6; j_gene: TRBJ1-1; CDR3aa: CASCKKTGNTEAFF; CDR3nt: TGTGCCAGCTGCAAGAAGACGGGGAACACTGAAGCTTTCTTT
d_gene: NA; abundance: once; v_gene: TRBV2; j_gene: TRBJ2-1; CDR3aa: CASSERLVASEFF; CDR3nt: TGTGCCAGCAGTGAAAGGCTAGTAGCGTCTGAATTCTTC
d_gene: NA; abundance: few; v_gene: TRBV30; j_gene: TRBJ1-2; CDR3aa: CAWSKGQGYYGYTF; CDR3nt: TGTGCCTGGAGTAAGGGGCAGGGATACTATGGCTACACCTTC
d_gene: TRBD2; abundance: NA; v_gene: TRBV5-6; j_gene: TRBJ2-2; CDR3aa: CASSLAAGGPNTGELFF; CDR3nt: TGTGCCAGCAGCTTGGCAGCGGGGGGGCCGAACACCGGGGAGCTGTTTTTT
d_gene: NA; abundance: NA; v_gene: TRBV4-1; j_gene: TRBJ2-2; CDR3aa: CASSQDQGMVGELFF; CDR3nt: TGCGCCAGCAGCCAAGATCAGGGAATGGTCGGGGAGCTGTTTTTT
d_gene: TRBD1; abundance: NA; v_gene: TRBV5-1; j_gene: TRBJ2-7; CDR3aa: CASSPRTGGAYEQYF; CDR3nt: TGCGCCAGCAGCCCCAGGACAGGGGGGGCCTACGAGCAGTACTTC
d_gene: TRBD2; abundance: NA; v_gene: TRBV2; j_gene: TRBJ2-1; CDR3aa: CASRPSGRENEQFF; CDR3nt: TGTGCCAGCCGTCCGAGCGGGAGGGAAAATGAGCAGTTCTTC
d_gene: NA; abundance: NA; v_gene: TRBV4-1; j_gene: TRBJ2-7; CDR3aa: CASSKAIGTLTSYEQYF; CDR3nt: TGCGCCAGCAGCAAGGCCATCGGGACACTAACCTCCTACGAGCAGTACTTC
d_gene: NA; abundance: NA; v_gene: TRBV4-1; j_gene: TRBJ1-5; CDR3aa: CASSQTVHNQPQHF; CDR3nt: TGCGCCAGCAGCCAAACAGTGCACAATCAGCCCCAGCATTTT
d_gene: NA; abundance: NA; v_gene: TRBV5-6; j_gene: TRBJ2-1; CDR3aa: CASSLLAPREQFF; CDR3nt: TGTGCCAGCAGCTTGTTAGCCCCGCGCGAGCAGTTCTTC
d_gene: TRBD1; abundance: NA; v_gene: TRBV9; j_gene: TRBJ1-2; CDR3aa: CASSAGTANYGYTF; CDR3nt: TGTGCCAGCAGCGCCGGGACAGCTAACTATGGCTACACCTTC
d_gene: NA; abundance: NA; v_gene: TRBV7-6; j_gene: TRBJ1-6; CDR3aa: CASSRGQAGTYNSPLHF; CDR3nt: TGTGCCAGCAGCAGAGGTCAGGCGGGCACCTATAATTCACCCCTCCACTTT
d_gene: NA; abundance: NA; v_gene: TRBV6-6; j_gene: TRBJ2-1; CDR3aa: CASSYSGGGANEQFF; CDR3nt: TGTGCCAGCAGTTACTCAGGAGGGGGGGCCAATGAGCAGTTCTTC
d_gene: TRBD2; abundance: NA; v_gene: TRBV30; j_gene: TRBJ2-5; CDR3aa: CAWSVRISGLAGEETQYF; CDR3nt: TGTGCCTGGAGTGTAAGAATTTCCGGACTAGCGGGAGAAGAGACCCAGTACTTC